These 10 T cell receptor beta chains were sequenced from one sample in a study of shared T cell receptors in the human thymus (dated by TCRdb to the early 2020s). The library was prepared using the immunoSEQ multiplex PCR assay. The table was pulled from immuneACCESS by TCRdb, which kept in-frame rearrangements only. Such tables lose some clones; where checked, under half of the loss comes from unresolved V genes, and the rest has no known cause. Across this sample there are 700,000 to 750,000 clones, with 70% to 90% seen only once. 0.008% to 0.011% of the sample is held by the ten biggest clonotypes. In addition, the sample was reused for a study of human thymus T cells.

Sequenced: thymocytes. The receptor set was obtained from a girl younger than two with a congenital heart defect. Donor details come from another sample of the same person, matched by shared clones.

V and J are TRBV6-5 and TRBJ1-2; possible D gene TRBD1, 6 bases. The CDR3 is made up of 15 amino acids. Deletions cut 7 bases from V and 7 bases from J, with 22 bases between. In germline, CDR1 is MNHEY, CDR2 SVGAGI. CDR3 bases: TGTGCCAGCATCAACTTGGGACACCACCCCTTTGGCTACACCTTC. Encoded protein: CASINLGHHPFGYTF.

The CDR3 DNA reads as TGTGCCAGCTCACCACACGGCAGGGGCTCCTCCTACGAGCAGTACTTC. It translates to CASSPHGRGSSYEQYF. The rearrangement links TRBV18 to TRBJ2-7; weak D call: TRBD1 (6 bases). This CDR3 spans 16 amino acids. The germline V gene has CDR1 KGHSH and CDR2 LQKENI. The V gene lost 1 base and the J gene lost 0 bases, with 13 bases spanning the gap.

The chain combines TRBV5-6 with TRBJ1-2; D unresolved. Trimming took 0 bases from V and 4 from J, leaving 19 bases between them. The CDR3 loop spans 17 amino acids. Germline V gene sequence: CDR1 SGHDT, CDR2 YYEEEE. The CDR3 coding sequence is TGTGCCAGCAGCTTGGCGAACCGCCCCGGGAGGAGCTATGGCTACACCTTC. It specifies CASSLANRPGRSYGYTF.

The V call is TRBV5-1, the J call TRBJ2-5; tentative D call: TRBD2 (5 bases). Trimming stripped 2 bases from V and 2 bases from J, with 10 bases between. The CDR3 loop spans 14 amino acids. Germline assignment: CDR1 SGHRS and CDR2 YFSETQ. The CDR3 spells CASSFLGGQETQYF. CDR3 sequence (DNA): TGCGCCAGCAGCTTTTTAGGAGGACAAGAGACCCAGTACTTC.

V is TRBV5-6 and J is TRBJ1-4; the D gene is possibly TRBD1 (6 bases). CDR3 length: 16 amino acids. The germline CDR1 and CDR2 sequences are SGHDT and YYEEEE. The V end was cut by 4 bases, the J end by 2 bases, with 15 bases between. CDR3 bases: TGTGCCAGCAGCGGAGGAAAGGGACACACTAATGAAAAACTGTTTTTT. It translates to CASSGGKGHTNEKLFF.

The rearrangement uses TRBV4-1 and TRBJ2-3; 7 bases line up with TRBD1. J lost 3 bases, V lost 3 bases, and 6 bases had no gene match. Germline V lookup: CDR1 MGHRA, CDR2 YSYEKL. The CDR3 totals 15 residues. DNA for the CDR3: TGCGCCAGCAGCCACAGGGGGTATGTGACAGATACGCAGTATTTT. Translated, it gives CASSHRGYVTDTQYF.

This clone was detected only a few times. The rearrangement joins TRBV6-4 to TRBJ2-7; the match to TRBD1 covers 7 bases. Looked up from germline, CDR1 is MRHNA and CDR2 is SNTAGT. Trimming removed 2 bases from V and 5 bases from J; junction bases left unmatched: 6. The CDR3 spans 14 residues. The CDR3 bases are TGTGCCAGCAGTGACCCGGGACAGAGTCACGAGCAGTACTTC. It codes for CASSDPGQSHEQYF.

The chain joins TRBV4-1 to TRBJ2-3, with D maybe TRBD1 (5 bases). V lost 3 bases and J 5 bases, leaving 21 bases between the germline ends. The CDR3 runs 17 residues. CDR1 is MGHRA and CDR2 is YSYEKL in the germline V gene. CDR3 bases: TGCGCCAGCAGCCACCGCGACAGTGTTGTATTAGGAGATACGCAGTATTTT. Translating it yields CASSHRDSVVLGDTQYF.

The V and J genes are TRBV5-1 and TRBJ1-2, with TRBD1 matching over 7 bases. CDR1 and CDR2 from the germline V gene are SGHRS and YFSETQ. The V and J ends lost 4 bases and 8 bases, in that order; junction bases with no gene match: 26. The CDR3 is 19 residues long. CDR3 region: CASSQGVALDREEDYGYTF. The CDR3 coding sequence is TGCGCCAGCAGCCAGGGTGTAGCATTAGACAGGGAGGAAGATTACGGCTACACCTTC. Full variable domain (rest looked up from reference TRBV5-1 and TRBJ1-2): KAGVTQTPRYLIKTRGQQVTLSCSPISGHRSVSWYQQTPGQGLQFLFEYFSETQRNKGNFPGRFSGRQFSNSRSEMNVSTLELGDSALYLCASSQGVALDREEDYGYTFGSGTRLTVV.

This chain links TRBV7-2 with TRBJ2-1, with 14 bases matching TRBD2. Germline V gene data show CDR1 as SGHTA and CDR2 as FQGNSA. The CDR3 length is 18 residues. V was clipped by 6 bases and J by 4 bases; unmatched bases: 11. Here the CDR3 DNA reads TGTGCCAGCAGGTGCCGACTAGCGGGGGGGCGTAGGTACAATGAGCAGTTCTTC. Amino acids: CASRCRLAGGRRYNEQFF.